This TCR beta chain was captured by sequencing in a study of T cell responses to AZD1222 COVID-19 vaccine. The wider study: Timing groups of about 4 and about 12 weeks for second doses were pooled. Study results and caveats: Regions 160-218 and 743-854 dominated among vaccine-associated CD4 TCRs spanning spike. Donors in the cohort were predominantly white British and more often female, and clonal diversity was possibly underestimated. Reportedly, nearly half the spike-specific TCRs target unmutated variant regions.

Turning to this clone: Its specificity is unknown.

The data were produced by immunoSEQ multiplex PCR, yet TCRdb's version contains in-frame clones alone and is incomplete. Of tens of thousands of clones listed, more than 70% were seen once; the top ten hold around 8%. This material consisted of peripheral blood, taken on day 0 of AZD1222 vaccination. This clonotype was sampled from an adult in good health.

As DNA, the CDR3 is TGTGCCAGCAGAGGGAAACCGAACACTGAAGCTTTCTTT. Translated, it gives CASRGKPNTEAFF. J is TRBJ1-1 and V is TRBV5-4; D not certain. The germline gives CDR1 SGHNT, CDR2 YYREEE (reference sequence). The CDR3 has 13 amino acids. Trimming left V 5 bases short and J 1 base short, with 9 bases between.